The TCR beta chain under discussion was sequenced for a study of regulatory T cells in long-lasting Graves disease. The CDR3 consists of 16 residues. V was pared by 3 bases and J by 6 bases, with 7 bases of the junction left unmatched. This clonotype was seen a few times. What it recognizes is unknown. Time point: newly diagnosed GD, antithyroid drugs for less than 3 months. Construction of the TCR library relied on RNA isolated from PBMCs. Overall study findings and caveats: Among samples with persistent disease, TRBV28, TRBJ1-2 and TRBJ2-5 were favored. Persistent Graves' disease cases displayed lower TCR diversity than newly diagnosed ones.

Assembly of TCR beta libraries relied on iRepertoire HTBI primers together with Arm-PCR of CDR3 regions. In TCRdb, the multiplex PCR reads were re-called with MiXCR into one record per CDR3 protein. This table holds some 500,000 distinct CDR3 sequences, roughly 12% found once. These sequences were also reported in another study, on T cells in Graves' hyperthyroidism and ophthalmopathy. That investigation notes: The model made its ophthalmopathy prediction, and onset followed a median 6.5 months later.

This chain links TRBV12-3 or TRBV12-4 with TRBJ2-1; 11 nucleotides align to TRBD2. Material: peripheral blood mononuclear cells (PBMCs), obtained at new diagnosis, from a patient treated with antithyroid drugs. This sequence originates from a young man with Graves disease. The CDR3 sequence: CASSFSASGGINEQFF. As DNA, the CDR3 is TGTGCCAGCAGTTTCTCGGCTAGCGGGGGGATCAATGAGCAGTTCTTC.